This T cell receptor (beta chain) stems from a study of blood T cell repertoires in COVID-19 (TCRdb year 2020). The study in broad terms: Collaborator samples came from the United States, Italy and Spain and covered acute and convalescent phases of COVID-19. Samples were obtained from the ongoing ImmuneRACE study (first 160 participants) and from over a thousand subjects provided by 6 global collaborators. Where HLA class I and class II types were available, the types were taken from metadata supplied by the sample provider, not from assay-based typing. The repertoires were released in a freely available public database meant as a resource for research on the immune response to SARS-CoV-2. Subjects who had been exposed to COVID-19, were actively infected with it, or had recovered from it provided the deeply sampled blood TCRbeta repertoires that made up the dataset. Nearly every sample came with metadata listing a de-identified subject ID, COVID-19 status, age in years and sex. The material from the prospective study consisted of cDNA or gDNA derived from T cells, B-cell-depleted T cells, or PBMCs. General study outcomes and caveats: The quantity of clinical and demographic metadata differed by source and by participant and was supplied without curation.

A second Seattle source provided samples from volunteer blood donors who had recovered from COVID-19. The collaborating institutions used their own protocols to collect whole blood in K2EDTA tubes. For TCRbeta analysis, collaborators shipped samples as frozen whole blood, isolated PBMCs, or DNA extracted from either of those sample types. Comments on this clone: Its antigen target is currently unknown. Within one base of it there is no much larger clone, and no base qualities were kept.

The immunoSEQ Assay, a bias-controlled multiplex PCR, was used to amplify TCRbeta CDR3 regions from genomic DNA. The authors' analysis ran thus. Nucleated cell counts per sample were estimated from amplification of reference gene primers within the assay. Sequence reads were collapsed and filtered to measure the absolute abundance of every unique TCRbeta CDR3 rearrangement. For each sample, productive Simpson clonality was calculated by taking the square root of Simpson's diversity index across productive rearrangements. In its TCRdb copy, this immuneACCESS table keeps in-frame sequences only and misses some clones. Where compared with another copy, unresolved V genes explain less than half of these, and the others have no known cause. V and J calls and clone size follow that table, whereas D and trimming were derived from the DNA. For this sample there are a few hundred thousand clones; about 86% appear just once. Approximately 2% of the sample is held by the ten biggest clonotypes.

Material: peripheral blood. The source of this sequence is a woman younger than 45 who had recovered from COVID-19.

The CDR3 protein is CASSPGTVINSPLHF. The nucleotide sequence is given as TGTGCCAGCAGTCCCGGGACAGTGATTAATTCACCCCTCCACTTT. The chain is assembled from TRBV6-5 and TRBJ1-6; a stretch of 7 junction bases matches TRBD1. Compared with germline, V lacks 5 bases and J lacks 6 bases; bases without a gene match: 7. Per the germline V gene, MNHEY is the CDR1 and SVGAGI is the CDR2. The CDR3 starts with the cysteine, ends with the phenylalanine, and has 15 residues. Only the CDR3 DNA stays, 45 bases, in frame from base 1.